This record concerns one TCR beta chain sequence. Its antigen has not been determined. It has no much larger one-base neighbor in the sample; base qualities were not kept. This CDR3 is also generated by other DNA sequences in the sample. TCRbeta CDR3 regions were amplified from genomic DNA using the immunoSEQ Assay, a bias-controlled multiplex PCR. Concerning the study's data processing: Within the assay, amplification of reference gene primers was used to estimate how many nucleated cells each sample contained. To quantify the absolute abundance of each unique TCRbeta CDR3 rearrangement, sequence reads were collapsed and filtered. For each sample, productive Simpson clonality was calculated as the square root of Simpson's diversity index over productive rearrangements. TCRdb took over this immuneACCESS table, retaining in-frame rearrangements with V and J assigned. Such tables are incomplete; in checked studies, under half of the missing clones stem from an unresolved V gene, and the remainder is unexplained. For V, J and clone size, that table is used; D and trimming come from the DNA. The sample records more than 250,000 clones, just over 85% of which are singletons. The ten most abundant clones make up more than 9% of the sample.

This sample is drawn from a study of blood T cell repertoires in COVID-19 (dated by TCRdb to about 2020). For the study in its entirety: Collaborator samples came from the United States, Italy and Spain and covered acute and convalescent phases of COVID-19. The prospective study material was composed of cDNA or gDNA derived from T cells, B-cell-depleted T cells, or PBMCs. The dataset comprised deeply sampled blood TCRbeta repertoires from subjects exposed to, actively infected with, or recovered from COVID-19. A de-identified subject ID, COVID-19 status, age in years and sex were almost always included in the sample metadata. Samples were obtained from the ongoing ImmuneRACE study (first 160 participants) and from over 1,000 subjects provided by 6 global collaborators. Where available, HLA class I and class II types were obtained from metadata supplied by the sample provider rather than from assay-based typing. The repertoires were made available in a free public database intended to serve as a resource for research on the immune response to SARS-CoV-2. Study-wide findings and limitations: The quantity of clinical and demographic metadata differed by source and by participant and was supplied without curation.

Participants in the prospective study were enrolled through a virtual design, were aged 18 to 89 years, and lived in approximately 25 United States geographic areas. Cohort assignment in the prospective study relied on participant-reported clinical history from a screening survey and a study questionnaire. Recovered participants in ImmuneRACE Cohort 3 were defined by two consecutive negative NP/OP PCR tests, clearance by a healthcare professional, or resolution of symptoms. Mobile phlebotomists in the prospective study collected whole blood, serum and a nasopharyngeal or oropharyngeal swab from every participant. Over an approximately 2-month period, participants in the prospective study had the option of providing additional blood draws and questionnaires. Prospective study blood samples were shipped either frozen or at room temperature before DNA extraction. The CDR3 contains 10 residues, cysteine and phenylalanine counted. Only the CDR3 DNA stays, 30 bases, in frame from base 1. V drops 4 bases and J drops 6 bases, leaving 3 bases in between. Based on the germline V gene, the CDR1 and CDR2 sequences are SGHVS and FNYEAQ.

This receptor chain uses TRBV7-6 and TRBJ1-1; the D gene assignment is ambiguous. Sequencing was performed on PBMCs or T cells enriched from blood (not recorded which). This sequence was found in a woman between 18 and 30 years old who had recovered from COVID-19. This receptor carries the CDR3 CASSSSEAFF. The sequenced DNA: TGTGCCAGCAGCTCTTCTGAAGCTTTCTTT.